This record looks at one TCR beta chain sequence and its context. This clonotype was counted many times. There is no known antigen for this receptor. No much larger clone is present one base from it, and per-base qualities are unavailable. The study deep-sequenced TCR repertoires of sorted CD4+ and CD8+ blood T cells from severe aplastic anemia patients and healthy subjects. Ficoll-Paque density gradient centrifugation was used to isolate peripheral blood mononuclear cells. Before DNA extraction, CD4+ and CD8+ T cells were sorted by FACS or by magnetic beads. This sample stems from a study of CD8+CD57+ T cells in acquired aplastic anemia listed by TCRdb under 2018. In terms of the full investigation: On average, sorted CD4+ and CD8+ cells yielded roughly 3.4 ug of extracted DNA, with a range of about 0.19 to 30 ug. An average of approximately 9.8 million reads for CD4+ cells and 11.0 million reads for CD8+ cells was obtained from healthy donor samples.

What the study reported, not specific to this receptor: CD8+ Simpson's diversity did not differ significantly between patients and healthy controls (P=0.060). Some 30 CD8+ CDR3 sequences were found to be shared between patients and controls, but these sequences appeared to be highly expressed in patients and within the immunodominant clones of the patients.

Genomic DNA served as template for TCR beta VDJ combination and CDR3 sequence profiling. An Illumina HiSeq 2000 was used for TCR repertoire sequencing. From the authors' description of their analysis: TRBV/TRBJ rearrangement plots, CDR3 size and DJ length profiles, and Simpson's diversity index were used to evaluate the repertoires. Whichever DNA sequence was most abundant in the deep sequencing data was defined as the immunodominant clone. CDR3 amino acid sequences were screened for sharing across subjects and compared with published repertoires and the VDJdb database. TCRdb trimmed the raw reads at Q25, called clones with MiXCR and kept productive beta chains. For every CDR3 protein sequence, its rows merge into one entry that carries the most common genes and DNA. These V and J calls rely on TCRdb rather than the paper's analysis. Counted in this sample were under 200,000 distinct CDR3 sequences; approximately 40% of them appeared once. The top ten clonotypes cover 0.9% to 1.2% of the sample.

Trimming takes 4 bases from V and 1 base from J, and the germline ends sit 11 bases apart. Spanning cysteine to phenylalanine, the CDR3 consists of 14 amino acids. CDR3 DNA is the only sequence kept; it has 42 bases, read in frame from the first base. In the germline V gene, CDR1 corresponds to SGHRS and CDR2 to YFSETQ. Sequencing was carried out using sorted CD4+, CD8+, or CD8+CD57+ T cells (not recorded which) from PBMCs. The rearrangement joined TRBV5-1 to TRBJ1-1; the D gene remains uncertain. The clonotype was recovered from a human donor in good health. This receptor has the CDR3 CASSPGSANTEAFF. The DNA sequence is as follows: TGCGCCAGCAGCCCCGGCTCTGCGAACACTGAAGCTTTCTTT.